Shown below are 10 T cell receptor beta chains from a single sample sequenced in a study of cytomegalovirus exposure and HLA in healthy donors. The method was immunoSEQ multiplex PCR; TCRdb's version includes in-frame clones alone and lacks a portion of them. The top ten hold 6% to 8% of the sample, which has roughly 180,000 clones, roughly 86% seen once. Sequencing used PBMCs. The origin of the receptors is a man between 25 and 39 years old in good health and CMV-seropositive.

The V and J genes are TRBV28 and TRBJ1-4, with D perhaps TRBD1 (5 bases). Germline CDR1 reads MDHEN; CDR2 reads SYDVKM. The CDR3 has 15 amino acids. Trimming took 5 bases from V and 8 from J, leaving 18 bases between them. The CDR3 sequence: CASSTLRGLGEKLFF. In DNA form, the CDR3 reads TGTGCCAGCAGTACTTTACGGGGCTTGGGGGAAAAACTGTTTTTT.

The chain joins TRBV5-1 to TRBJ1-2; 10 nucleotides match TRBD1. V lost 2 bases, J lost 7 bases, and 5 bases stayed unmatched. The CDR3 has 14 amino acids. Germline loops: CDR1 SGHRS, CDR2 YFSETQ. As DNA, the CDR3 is TGCGCCAGCAGCTTCAGGACAGGGGGAAGTGGCTACACCTTC. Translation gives CASSFRTGGSGYTF.

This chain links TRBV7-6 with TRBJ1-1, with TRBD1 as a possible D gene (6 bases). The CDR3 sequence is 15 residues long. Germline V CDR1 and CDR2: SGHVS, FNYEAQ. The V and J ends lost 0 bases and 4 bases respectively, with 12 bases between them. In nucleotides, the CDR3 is TGTGCCAGCAGCTTAGCAACAGGGTCGGCCACTGAAGCTTTCTTT. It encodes CASSLATGSATEAFF.

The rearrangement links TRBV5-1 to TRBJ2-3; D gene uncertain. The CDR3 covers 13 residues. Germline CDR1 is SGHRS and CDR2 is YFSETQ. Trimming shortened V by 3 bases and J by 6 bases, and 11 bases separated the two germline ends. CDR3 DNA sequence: TGCGCCAGCAGCTCCAACAGTAGGGATACGCAGTATTTT. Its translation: CASSSNSRDTQYF.

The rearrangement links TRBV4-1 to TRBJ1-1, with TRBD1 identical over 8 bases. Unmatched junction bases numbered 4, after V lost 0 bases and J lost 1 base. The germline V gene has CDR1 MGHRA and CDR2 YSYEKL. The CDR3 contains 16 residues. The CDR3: CASSQERTGGNTEAFF. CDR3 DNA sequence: TGCGCCAGCAGCCAAGAAAGAACAGGGGGGAACACTGAAGCTTTCTTT.

The CDR3 region has the DNA TGTGCCAGCAAATTGGGGACTAACGCCTACGAGCAGTACTTC. Its translation is CASKLGTNAYEQYF. This chain connects TRBV2 to TRBJ2-7; 7 nucleotides line up with TRBD2. The CDR3 length is 14 residues. Trimming cost V 7 bases and J 2 bases; bases outside gene matches: 8. Per germline, CDR1 SNHLY and CDR2 FYNNEI.

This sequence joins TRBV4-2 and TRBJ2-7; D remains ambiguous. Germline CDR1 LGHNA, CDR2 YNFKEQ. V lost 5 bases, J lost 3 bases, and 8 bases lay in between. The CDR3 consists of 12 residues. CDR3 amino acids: CASSDNNYEQYF. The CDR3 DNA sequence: TGTGCCAGCAGCGACAACAACTACGAGCAGTACTTC.

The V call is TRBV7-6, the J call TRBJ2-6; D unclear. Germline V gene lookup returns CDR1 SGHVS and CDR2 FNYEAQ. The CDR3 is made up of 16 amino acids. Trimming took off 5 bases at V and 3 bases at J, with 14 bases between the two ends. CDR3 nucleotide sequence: TGTGCCAGCAGCCGCACCCCCGTAGGTGGGGCCAACGTCCTGACTTTC. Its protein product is CASSRTPVGGANVLTF.

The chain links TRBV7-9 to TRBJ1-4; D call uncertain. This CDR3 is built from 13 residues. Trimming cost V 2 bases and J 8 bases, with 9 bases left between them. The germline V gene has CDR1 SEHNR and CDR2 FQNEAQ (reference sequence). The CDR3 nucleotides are TGTGCCAGCAGCTTAAGCGGGGAAGAAAAACTGTTTTTT. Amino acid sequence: CASSLSGEEKLFF. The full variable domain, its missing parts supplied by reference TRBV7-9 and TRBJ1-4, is DTGVSQNPRHKITKRGQNVTFRCDPISEHNRLYWYRQTLGQGPEFLTYFQNEAQLEKSRLLSDRFSAERPKGSFSTLEIQRTEQGDSAMYLCASSLSGEEKLFFGSGTQLSVL.

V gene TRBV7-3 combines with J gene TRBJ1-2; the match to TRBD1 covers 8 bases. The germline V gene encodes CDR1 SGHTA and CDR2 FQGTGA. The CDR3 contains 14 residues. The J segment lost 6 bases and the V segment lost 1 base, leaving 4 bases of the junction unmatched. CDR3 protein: CASSLNGDRHGYTF. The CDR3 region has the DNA TGTGCCAGCAGCTTAAATGGGGACAGGCATGGCTACACCTTC.